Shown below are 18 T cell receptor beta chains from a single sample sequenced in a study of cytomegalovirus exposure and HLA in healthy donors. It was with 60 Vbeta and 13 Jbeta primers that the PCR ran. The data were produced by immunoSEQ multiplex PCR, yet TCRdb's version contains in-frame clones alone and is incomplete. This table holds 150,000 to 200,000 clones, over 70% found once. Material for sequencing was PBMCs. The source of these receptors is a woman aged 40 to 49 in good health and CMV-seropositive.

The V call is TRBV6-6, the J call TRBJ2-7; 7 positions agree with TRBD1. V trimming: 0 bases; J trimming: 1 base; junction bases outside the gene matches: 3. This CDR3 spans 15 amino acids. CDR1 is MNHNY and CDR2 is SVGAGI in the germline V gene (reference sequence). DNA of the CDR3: TGTGCCAGCAGTTACTCACTGGGACAGTCCTACGAGCAGTACTTC. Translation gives CASSYSLGQSYEQYF.

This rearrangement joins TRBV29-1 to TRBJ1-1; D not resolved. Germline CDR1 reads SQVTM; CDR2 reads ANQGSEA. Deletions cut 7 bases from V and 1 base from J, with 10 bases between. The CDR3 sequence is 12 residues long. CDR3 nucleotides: TGCAGCGCCAGAAAATCGAACACTGAAGCTTTCTTT. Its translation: CSARKSNTEAFF.

In DNA form, the CDR3 reads TGTGCCGGGGGTGGCGGGGGGAACACCGGGGAGCTGTTTTTT. It codes for CAGGGGGNTGELFF. V and J are TRBV2 and TRBJ2-2, with 7 positions matching TRBD2. Unmatched junction bases numbered 7, after V lost 11 bases and J lost 1 base. Germline V gives CDR1 SNHLY, CDR2 FYNNEI. The CDR3 runs to 14 residues.

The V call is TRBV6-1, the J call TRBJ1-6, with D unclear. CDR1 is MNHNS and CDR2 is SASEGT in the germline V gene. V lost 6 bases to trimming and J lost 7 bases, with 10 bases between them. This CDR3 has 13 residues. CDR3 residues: CASSVERNSPLHF. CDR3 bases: TGTGCCAGCAGCGTTGAGAGAAATTCACCCCTCCACTTT.

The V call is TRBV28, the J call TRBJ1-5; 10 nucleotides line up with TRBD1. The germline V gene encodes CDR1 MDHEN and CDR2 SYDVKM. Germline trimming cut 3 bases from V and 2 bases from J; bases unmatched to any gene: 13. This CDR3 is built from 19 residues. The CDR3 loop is CASSFFLRQGARGNQPQHF. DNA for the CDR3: TGTGCCAGCAGTTTCTTCTTAAGACAGGGGGCACGAGGCAATCAGCCCCAGCATTTT.

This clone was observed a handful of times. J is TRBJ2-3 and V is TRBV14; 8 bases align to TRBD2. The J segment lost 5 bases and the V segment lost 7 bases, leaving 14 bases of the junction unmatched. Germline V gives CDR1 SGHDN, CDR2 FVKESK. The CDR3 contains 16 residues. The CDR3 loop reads CASNSERGTRGDTQYF. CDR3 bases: TGTGCCAGCAATTCCGAGCGGGGGACTAGAGGAGATACGCAGTATTTT.

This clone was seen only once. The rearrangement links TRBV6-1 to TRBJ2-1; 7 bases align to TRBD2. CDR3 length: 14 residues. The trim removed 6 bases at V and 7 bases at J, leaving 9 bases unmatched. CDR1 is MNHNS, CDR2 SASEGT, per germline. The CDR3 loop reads CASSLGLSGNEQFF. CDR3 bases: TGTGCCAGCAGCCTGGGACTATCCGGTAATGAGCAGTTCTTC.

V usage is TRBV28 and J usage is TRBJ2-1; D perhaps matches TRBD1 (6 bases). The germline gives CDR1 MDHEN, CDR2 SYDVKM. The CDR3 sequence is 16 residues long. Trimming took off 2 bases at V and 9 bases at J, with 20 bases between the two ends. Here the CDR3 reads CASSLREGVSRREQFF. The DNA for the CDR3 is TGTGCCAGCAGTTTACGAGAGGGGGTTTCACGGCGTGAGCAGTTCTTC.

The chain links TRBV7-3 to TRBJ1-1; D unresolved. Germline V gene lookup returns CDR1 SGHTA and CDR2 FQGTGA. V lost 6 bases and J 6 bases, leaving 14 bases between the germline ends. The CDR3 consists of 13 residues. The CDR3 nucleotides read TGTGCCAGCAGACAAGATTCGGGATCTGAAGCTTTCTTT. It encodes CASRQDSGSEAFF.

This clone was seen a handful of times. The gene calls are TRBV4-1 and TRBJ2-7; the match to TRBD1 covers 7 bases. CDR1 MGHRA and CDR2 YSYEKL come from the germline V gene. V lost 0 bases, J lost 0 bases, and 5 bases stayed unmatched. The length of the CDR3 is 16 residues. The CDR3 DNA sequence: TGCGCCAGCAGCCAAGATAGGACAGGTATCTCCTACGAGCAGTACTTC. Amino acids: CASSQDRTGISYEQYF.

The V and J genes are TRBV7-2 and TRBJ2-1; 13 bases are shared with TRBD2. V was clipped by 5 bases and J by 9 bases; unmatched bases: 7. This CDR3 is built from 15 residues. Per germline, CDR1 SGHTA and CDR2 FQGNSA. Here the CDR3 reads CASSKTSGGAVEQFF. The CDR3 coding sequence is TGTGCCAGCAGCAAAACTAGCGGGGGGGCAGTTGAGCAGTTCTTC.

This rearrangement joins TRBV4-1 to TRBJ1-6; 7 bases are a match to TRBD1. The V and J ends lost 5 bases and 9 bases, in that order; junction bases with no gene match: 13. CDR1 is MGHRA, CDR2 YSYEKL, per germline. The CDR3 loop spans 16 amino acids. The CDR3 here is CASSGGFGGQSSPLHF. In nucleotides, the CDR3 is TGCGCCAGCAGCGGGGGGTTCGGGGGACAGAGTTCACCCCTCCACTTT.

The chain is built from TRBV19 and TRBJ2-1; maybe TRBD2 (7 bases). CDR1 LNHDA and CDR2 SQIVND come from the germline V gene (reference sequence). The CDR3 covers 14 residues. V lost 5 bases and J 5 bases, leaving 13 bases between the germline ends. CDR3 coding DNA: TGTGCCAGTAGTGAGGGGGGGCCCGACAATGAGCAGTTCTTC. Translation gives CASSEGGPDNEQFF.

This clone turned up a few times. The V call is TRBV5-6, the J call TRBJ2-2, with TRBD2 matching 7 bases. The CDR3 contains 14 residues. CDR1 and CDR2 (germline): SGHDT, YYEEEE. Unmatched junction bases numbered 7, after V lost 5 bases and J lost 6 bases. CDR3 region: CASRSGEGSGELFF. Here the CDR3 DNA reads TGTGCCAGCAGGAGTGGGGAGGGGTCCGGGGAGCTGTTTTTT.

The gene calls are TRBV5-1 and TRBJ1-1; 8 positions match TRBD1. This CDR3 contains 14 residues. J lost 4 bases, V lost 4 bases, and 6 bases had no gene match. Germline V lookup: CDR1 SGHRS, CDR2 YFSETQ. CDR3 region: CASSIQGVFTEAFF. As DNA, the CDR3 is TGCGCCAGCAGCATACAGGGGGTTTTCACTGAAGCTTTCTTT. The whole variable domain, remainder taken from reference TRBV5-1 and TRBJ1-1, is KAGVTQTPRYLIKTRGQQVTLSCSPISGHRSVSWYQQTPGQGLQFLFEYFSETQRNKGNFPGRFSGRQFSNSRSEMNVSTLELGDSALYLCASSIQGVFTEAFFGQGTRLTVV.

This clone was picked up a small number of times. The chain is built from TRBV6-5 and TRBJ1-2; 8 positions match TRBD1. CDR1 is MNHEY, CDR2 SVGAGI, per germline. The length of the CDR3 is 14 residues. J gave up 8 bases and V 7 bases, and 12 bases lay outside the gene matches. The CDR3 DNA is TGTGCCAGCAACCTCCTCGGGACAGGTGGGGGCTACACCTTC. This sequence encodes CASNLLGTGGGYTF.

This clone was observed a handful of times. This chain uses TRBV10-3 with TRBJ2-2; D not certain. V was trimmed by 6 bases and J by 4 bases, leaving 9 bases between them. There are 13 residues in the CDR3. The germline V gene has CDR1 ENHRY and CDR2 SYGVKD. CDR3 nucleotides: TGTGCCATCAGGAAACTAATCACCGGGGAGCTGTTTTTT. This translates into CAIRKLITGELFF.

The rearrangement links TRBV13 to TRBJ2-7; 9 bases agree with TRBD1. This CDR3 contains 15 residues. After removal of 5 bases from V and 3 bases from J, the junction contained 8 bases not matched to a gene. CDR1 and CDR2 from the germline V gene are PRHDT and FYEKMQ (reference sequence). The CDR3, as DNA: TGTGCCAGCAGCCCCCGGACAGGGGAAAACTACGAGCAGTACTTC. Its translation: CASSPRTGENYEQYF.